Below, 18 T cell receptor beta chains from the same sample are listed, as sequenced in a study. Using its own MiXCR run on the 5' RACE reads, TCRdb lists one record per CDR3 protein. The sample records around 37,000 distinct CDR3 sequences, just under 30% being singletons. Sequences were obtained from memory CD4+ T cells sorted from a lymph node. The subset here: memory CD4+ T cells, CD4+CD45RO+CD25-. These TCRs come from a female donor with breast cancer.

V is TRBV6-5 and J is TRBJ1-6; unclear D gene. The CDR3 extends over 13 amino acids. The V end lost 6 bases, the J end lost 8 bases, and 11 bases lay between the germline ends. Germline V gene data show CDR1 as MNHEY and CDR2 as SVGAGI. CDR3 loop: CASRATRDSPLHF. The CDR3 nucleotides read TGTGCCAGCAGAGCGACCCGCGATTCACCCCTCCACTTT.

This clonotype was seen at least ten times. The CDR3 protein is CSARDTRQWAQYF. CDR3 nucleotide sequence: TGCAGTGCTAGAGATACAAGACAGTGGGCGCAGTATTTT. The rearrangement uses TRBV20-1 and TRBJ2-3, with a possible D match to TRBD1 (5 bases). V gave up 0 bases and J gave up 10 bases, with 14 bases separating them. The germline V gene has CDR1 DFQATT and CDR2 SNEGSKA (reference sequence). The CDR3 has 13 amino acids.

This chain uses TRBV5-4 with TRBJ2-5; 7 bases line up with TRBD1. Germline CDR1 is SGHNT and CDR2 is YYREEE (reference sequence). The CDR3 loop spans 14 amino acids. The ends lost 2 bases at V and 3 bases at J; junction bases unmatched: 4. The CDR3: CASSFGTAKETQYF. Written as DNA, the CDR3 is TGTGCCAGCAGCTTCGGGACAGCCAAAGAGACCCAGTACTTC.

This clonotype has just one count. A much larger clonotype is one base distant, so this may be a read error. CDR3: CASSQDWGGAGPNEQFF. In nucleotides, the CDR3 is TGCGCCAGCAGCCAAGATTGGGGAGGGGCCGGTCCCAATGAGCAGTTCTTC. The rearrangement joins TRBV4-3 to TRBJ2-1; 7 nucleotides line up with TRBD2. Germline-derived CDR1 and CDR2 are LGHNA and YSLEER. This CDR3 has 17 amino acids. The V and J ends lost 0 bases and 6 bases, in that order; junction bases with no gene match: 11.

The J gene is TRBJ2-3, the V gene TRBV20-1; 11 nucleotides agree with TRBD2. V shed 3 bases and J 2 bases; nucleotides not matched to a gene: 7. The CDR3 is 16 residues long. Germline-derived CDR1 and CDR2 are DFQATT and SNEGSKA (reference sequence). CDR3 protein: CSASSGGLADTDTQYF. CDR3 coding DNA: TGCAGTGCTAGTAGCGGGGGACTAGCGGACACAGATACGCAGTATTTT.

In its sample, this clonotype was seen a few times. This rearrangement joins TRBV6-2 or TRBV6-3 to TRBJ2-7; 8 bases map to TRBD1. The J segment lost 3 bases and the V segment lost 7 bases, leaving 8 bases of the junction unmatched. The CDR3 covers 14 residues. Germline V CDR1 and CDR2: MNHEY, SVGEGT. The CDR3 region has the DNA TGTGCCAGCAAACCCCGGGACAGGATCTACGAGCAGTACTTC. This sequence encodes CASKPRDRIYEQYF.

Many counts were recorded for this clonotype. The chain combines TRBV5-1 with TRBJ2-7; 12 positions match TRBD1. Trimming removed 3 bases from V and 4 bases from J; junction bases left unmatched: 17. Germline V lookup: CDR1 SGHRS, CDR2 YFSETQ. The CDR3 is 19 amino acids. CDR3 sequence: CASSSPINRDRGRPYEQYF. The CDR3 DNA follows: TGCGCCAGCAGCTCGCCTATTAACCGGGACAGGGGGCGTCCGTACGAGCAGTACTTC.

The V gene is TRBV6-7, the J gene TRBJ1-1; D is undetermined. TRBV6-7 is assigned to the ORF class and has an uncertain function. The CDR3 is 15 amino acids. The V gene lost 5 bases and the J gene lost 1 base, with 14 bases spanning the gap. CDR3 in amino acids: CASSARGGKNTEAFF. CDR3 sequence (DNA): TGTGCCAGCAGTGCGCGGGGAGGGAAGAACACTGAAGCTTTCTTT.

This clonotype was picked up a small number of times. CDR3 bases: TGTGCCAGCAGCTTGACCACACCAAACTACGAGCAGTACTTC. It codes for CASSLTTPNYEQYF. The chain uses TRBV5-5 and TRBJ2-7; D is uncertain. This CDR3 region has 14 residues. V lost 1 base and J lost 3, with 11 bases in between. CDR1 is SGHKS, CDR2 YYEKEE, per germline (reference sequence).

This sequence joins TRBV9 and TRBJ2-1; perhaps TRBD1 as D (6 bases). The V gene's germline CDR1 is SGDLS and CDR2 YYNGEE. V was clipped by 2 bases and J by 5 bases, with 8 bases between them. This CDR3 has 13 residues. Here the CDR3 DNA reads TGTGCCAGCAGCGTGGACAGCCACAATGAGCAGTTCTTC. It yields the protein CASSVDSHNEQFF.

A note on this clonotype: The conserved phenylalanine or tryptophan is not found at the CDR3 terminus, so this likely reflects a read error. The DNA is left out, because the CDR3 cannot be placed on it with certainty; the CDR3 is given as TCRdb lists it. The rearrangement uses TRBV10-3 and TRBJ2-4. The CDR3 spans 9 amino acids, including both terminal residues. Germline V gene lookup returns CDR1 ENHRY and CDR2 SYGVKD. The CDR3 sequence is CAIRRGVTQ.

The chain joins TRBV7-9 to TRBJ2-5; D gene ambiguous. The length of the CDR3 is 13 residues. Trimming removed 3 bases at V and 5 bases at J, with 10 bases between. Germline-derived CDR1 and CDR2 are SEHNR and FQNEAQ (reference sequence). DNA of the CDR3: TGTGCCAGCAGCTTGCGGCGGCGGGAGACCCAGTACTTC. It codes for CASSLRRRETQYF.

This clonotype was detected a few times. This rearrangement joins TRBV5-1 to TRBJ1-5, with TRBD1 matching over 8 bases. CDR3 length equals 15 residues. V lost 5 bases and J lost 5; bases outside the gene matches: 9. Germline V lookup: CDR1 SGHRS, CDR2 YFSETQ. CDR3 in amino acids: CASRQETGAHQPQHF. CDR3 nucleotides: TGCGCCAGCAGACAGGAGACAGGGGCTCATCAGCCCCAGCATTTT.

CDR3 region: CASSRDSYEQYF. CDR3 DNA: TGTGCCAGCAGTCGGGACTCCTACGAGCAGTACTTC. V is TRBV6-5 and J is TRBJ2-7, with a weak D call TRBD2 (5 bases). Germline CDR1 MNHEY, CDR2 SVGAGI. Trimming removed 5 bases at V and 0 bases at J, with 5 bases between. The CDR3 covers 12 residues.

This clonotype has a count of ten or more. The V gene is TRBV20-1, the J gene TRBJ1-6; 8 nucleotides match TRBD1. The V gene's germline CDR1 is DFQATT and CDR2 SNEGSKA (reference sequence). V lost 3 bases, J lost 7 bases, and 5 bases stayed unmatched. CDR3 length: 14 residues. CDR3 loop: CSARRQGRNSPLHF. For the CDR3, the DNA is TGCAGTGCTAGGAGACAGGGGCGGAATTCACCCCTCCACTTT.

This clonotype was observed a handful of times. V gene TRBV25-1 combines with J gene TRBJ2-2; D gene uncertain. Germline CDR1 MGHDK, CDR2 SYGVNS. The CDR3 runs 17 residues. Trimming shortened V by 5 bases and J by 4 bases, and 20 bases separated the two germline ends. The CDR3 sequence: CASSRRGLGLLTGELFF. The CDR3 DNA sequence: TGTGCCAGCAGTCGCAGAGGATTAGGGTTACTCACCGGGGAGCTGTTTTTT.

Written as DNA, the CDR3 is TGCGCCAGCAGCCAAGCCCTAGTGGGGCCCCAGCATTTT. Residues: CASSQALVGPQHF. The chain has TRBV4-1 and TRBJ1-5; D not certain. Germline V gives CDR1 MGHRA, CDR2 YSYEKL. V was pared by 1 base and J by 9 bases, with 10 bases between. This CDR3 has 13 amino acids.

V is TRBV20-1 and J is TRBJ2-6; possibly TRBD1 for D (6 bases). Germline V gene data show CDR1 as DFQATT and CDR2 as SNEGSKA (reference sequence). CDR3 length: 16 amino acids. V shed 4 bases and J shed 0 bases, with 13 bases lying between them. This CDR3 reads CSAKTGLRSGANVLTF. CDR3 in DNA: TGCAGTGCTAAGACAGGTCTCCGCTCTGGGGCCAACGTCCTGACTTTC.